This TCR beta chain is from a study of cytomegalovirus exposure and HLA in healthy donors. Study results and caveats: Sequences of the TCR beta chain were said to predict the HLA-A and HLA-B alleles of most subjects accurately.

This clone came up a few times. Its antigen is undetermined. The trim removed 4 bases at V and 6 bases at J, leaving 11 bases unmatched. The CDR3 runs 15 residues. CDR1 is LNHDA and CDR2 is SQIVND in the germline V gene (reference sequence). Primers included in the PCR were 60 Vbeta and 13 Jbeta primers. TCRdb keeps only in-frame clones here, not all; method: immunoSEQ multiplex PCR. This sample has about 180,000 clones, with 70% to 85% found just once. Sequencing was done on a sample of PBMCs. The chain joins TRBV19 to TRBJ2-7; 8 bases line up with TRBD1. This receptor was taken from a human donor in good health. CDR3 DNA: TGTGCCAGTAGTAAGGGTGGGACAGGTACTCCCGAGCAGTACTTC. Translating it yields CASSKGGTGTPEQYF.